These 10 T cell receptor beta chains were sequenced from one sample in a study of blood T cell repertoires in COVID-19 (dated by TCRdb to between 2020 and 2021). The library was produced with the immunoSEQ multiplex PCR assay. This immuneACCESS table, as held by TCRdb, lists in-frame sequences with V and J called but not all clones. Of the missing ones, under half trace to an unresolved V gene in checked studies; the others have no known cause. This sample has around 400,000 clones in its table, and about 88% of those were observed once. Of the sample, about 1.5% is held by the ten largest clones. Sequenced sample: PBMCs or T cells enriched from blood (not recorded which). These receptors originate from a woman between 18 and 29 years old who had been exposed to COVID-19.

The V and J genes are TRBV28 and TRBJ1-2; 8 bases match TRBD1. The CDR3 consists of 14 residues. V lost 7 bases, J lost 8 bases, and 12 bases stayed unmatched. CDR1 and CDR2 (germline): MDHEN, SYDVKM. CDR3 nucleotide sequence: TGTGCCAGCAACCCCAAGGACAGGGTGAAGGGCTACACCTTC. It yields the protein CASNPKDRVKGYTF.

This rearrangement joins TRBV6-1 to TRBJ1-1; D gene ambiguous. The V gene lost 1 base and the J gene lost 2 bases, with 5 bases spanning the gap. Germline CDR1 and CDR2: MNHNS and SASEGT. The CDR3 has 13 residues. The CDR3 sequence: CASSEVANTEAFF. The CDR3 DNA reads as TGTGCCAGCAGTGAAGTAGCCAACACTGAAGCTTTCTTT.

The V call is TRBV6-5, the J call TRBJ2-2; unclear D gene. The germline V and J ends were trimmed by 1 base and 0 bases, with 6 bases remaining between them. There are 15 residues in the CDR3. Germline CDR1 and CDR2: MNHEY and SVGAGI. The CDR3 loop reads CASSYYSPNTGELFF. CDR3 DNA sequence: TGTGCCAGCAGTTACTACAGCCCGAACACCGGGGAGCTGTTTTTT.

The chain joins TRBV28 to TRBJ2-7; D uncertain. CDR1 is MDHEN and CDR2 is SYDVKM in the germline V gene. V gave up 2 bases and J gave up 6 bases, with 8 bases separating them. This CDR3 is built from 12 residues. The CDR3 DNA reads as TGTGCCAGCAGTTTACTAACAGCCGAGCAGTACTTC. Its translation: CASSLLTAEQYF.

The V call is TRBV20-1, the J call TRBJ2-5; TRBD2 might be the D (5 bases). CDR1 is DFQATT and CDR2 is SNEGSKA in the germline V gene (reference sequence). The V end was cut by 4 bases, the J end by 5 bases, with 8 bases between. CDR3 length: 11 residues. Written as DNA, the CDR3 is TGCAGTGCTACTAGCTTGGAGACCCAGTACTTC. It codes for CSATSLETQYF.

This chain joins TRBV29-1 and TRBJ2-7; 10 nucleotides agree with TRBD1. The CDR3 is made up of 13 amino acids. Germline CDR1 SQVTM, CDR2 ANQGSEA. With V trimmed by 5 bases and J by 4 bases, 5 bases remained unmatched. CDR3 DNA sequence: TGCAGCGTTAAAGGACAGGGGGTTTACGAGCAGTACTTC. Amino acids: CSVKGQGVYEQYF.

The chain couples TRBV19 to TRBJ1-3, with 7 positions matching TRBD1. The V segment lost 4 bases and the J segment 3 bases; nucleotides outside the gene matches: 9. The CDR3 sequence is 16 residues long. Germline CDR1 is LNHDA and CDR2 is SQIVND (reference sequence). The CDR3 spells CASSNSGQSLGNTIYF. CDR3 in DNA: TGTGCCAGTAGTAATTCGGGACAGTCTCTTGGAAACACCATATATTTT. The variable domain in full, completed from reference TRBV19 and TRBJ1-3, reads DGGITQSPKYLFRKEGQNVTLSCEQNLNHDAMYWYRQDPGQGLRLIYYSQIVNDFQKGDIAEGYSVSREKKESFPLTVTSAQKNPTAFYLCASSNSGQSLGNTIYFGEGSWLTVV.

The chain employs TRBV28 and TRBJ1-5; maybe TRBD1 (6 bases). V lost 5 bases and J 7 bases, leaving 18 bases between the germline ends. CDR1 MDHEN and CDR2 SYDVKM come from the germline V gene. This CDR3 spans 15 amino acids. The CDR3 sequence is CASSLPGGVGQPQHF. CDR3 sequence (DNA): TGTGCCAGCAGTCTCCCGGGGGGCGTCGGGCAGCCCCAGCATTTT.

J is TRBJ2-7 and V is TRBV10-3; D might be TRBD1 (6 bases). Germline loops: CDR1 ENHRY, CDR2 SYGVKD. The CDR3 covers 15 residues. Trimming shortened V by 2 bases and J by 4 bases, and 15 bases separated the two germline ends. CDR3 DNA sequence: TGTGCCATCAGTGAGATGGTTCCAGGGGAGTACGAGCAGTACTTC. Encoded protein: CAISEMVPGEYEQYF.

The chain links TRBV13 to TRBJ1-6, with a tentative D call TRBD1 (5 bases). The V end was cut by 6 bases, the J end by 12 bases, with 15 bases between. This CDR3 has 13 amino acids. CDR1 PRHDT and CDR2 FYEKMQ come from the germline V gene (reference sequence). In DNA form, the CDR3 reads TGTGCCAGCAGGCCCGGAGGGGCCAAACCCCTCCACTTT. Protein sequence: CASRPGGAKPLHF. Variable domain in full (rest from reference TRBV13 and TRBJ1-6): AAGVIQSPRHLIKEKRETATLKCYPIPRHDTVYWYQQGPGQDPQFLISFYEKMQSDKGSIPDRFSAQQFSDYHSELNMSSLELGDSALYFCASRPGGAKPLHFGNGTRLTVT.